These 26 T cell receptor beta chains came from one sample sequenced in a study of shared clonotypes between healthy human individuals. Libraries were prepared by immunoSEQ multiplex PCR; TCRdb keeps only in-frame clonotypes and omits some of them. Counted here are roughly 500,000 clones, approximately 78% occurring once; the ten biggest clones make up about 12%. The sequencing input was PBMCs. The receptors shown here come from a woman between 40 and 55 years old in good health. Some clones in this sample may be carry-over from other donors' samples.

The genes are TRBV7-2 and TRBJ2-1, with 11 bases identical to TRBD1. The germline gives CDR1 SGHTA, CDR2 FQGNSA. V lost 6 bases and J lost 7; bases outside the gene matches: 11. The CDR3 loop spans 16 amino acids. CDR3 sequence (DNA): TGTGCCAGCAGTCCCCAAGCCGGGACAGGGGGGAATGAGCAGTTCTTC. Translation: CASSPQAGTGGNEQFF.

V gene TRBV27 combines with J gene TRBJ2-3; D is ambiguous. V dropped 5 bases and J dropped 0 bases, with 12 bases sitting between them. This CDR3 spans 15 amino acids. CDR1 and CDR2 from the germline V gene are MNHEY and SMNVEV (reference sequence). In DNA, the CDR3 is TGTGCCAGCAGTATGGACCTCCCTAGCACAGATACGCAGTATTTT. It is translated as CASSMDLPSTDTQYF.

This clone appeared a few times. The chain couples TRBV30 to TRBJ1-1; TRBD1 is a possible D gene (6 bases). Germline loops: CDR1 GTSNPN, CDR2 SVGIG (reference sequence). V was clipped by 3 bases and J by 6 bases, with 14 bases between them. This CDR3 spans 13 amino acids. CDR3 loop: CAWSTGNGPEAFF. The DNA of the CDR3 is TGTGCCTGGAGCACAGGGAATGGGCCTGAAGCTTTCTTT.

The gene calls are TRBV6-5 and TRBJ2-7; D is perhaps TRBD1 (5 bases). Trimming took off 2 bases at V and 2 bases at J, with 10 bases between the two ends. CDR1 is MNHEY, CDR2 SVGAGI, per germline. The CDR3 has 14 amino acids. The CDR3 DNA reads as TGTGCCAGCAGTTACAAGGCAGGGCCCTACGAGCAGTACTTC. Residues: CASSYKAGPYEQYF.

The V and J genes are TRBV6-1 and TRBJ2-7; TRBD1 might be the D (6 bases). V was shortened by 9 bases and J by 3 bases, with 12 bases between the two germline ends. Germline V gene sequence: CDR1 MNHNS, CDR2 SASEGT. This CDR3 has 12 amino acids. Here the CDR3 DNA reads TGTGCCAGTTGGGACACCCACTACGAGCAGTACTTC. This translates into CASWDTHYEQYF.

On this clone: At one end the junction does not follow the germline gene, possibly because of a read error. The chain is built from TRBV6-1 and TRBJ1-1; no firm D call. The V gene's germline CDR1 is MNHNS and CDR2 SASEGT. The CDR3 extends over 15 amino acids. The CDR3 sequence: CASSVGMAGSTEAFF. The CDR3 DNA sequence: TGTGCCAGCAGTGTTGGGATGGCAGGTTCGACTGAGGCTTTCTTT.

This clone was counted between two and nine times. The chain couples TRBV28 to TRBJ2-2; 7 bases align to TRBD2. CDR3 size: 13 residues. Germline V gene lookup returns CDR1 MDHEN and CDR2 SYDVKM. V dropped 6 bases and J dropped 14; count of bases not matched to a gene: 12. CDR3 amino acids: CASSSGEGPGLFF. The CDR3 DNA sequence: TGTGCCAGCAGCTCCGGGGAGGGGCCGGGCCTGTTTTTT.

The chain combines TRBV5-6 with TRBJ2-3, with a weak D call TRBD2 (6 bases). V was shortened by 5 bases and J by 3 bases, with 13 bases between the two germline ends. The V gene's germline CDR1 is SGHDT and CDR2 YYEEEE. This CDR3 has 14 residues. CDR3 nucleotide sequence: TGTGCCAGCAGTCGGGAGAGGAGAACAGATACGCAGTATTTT. This gives the protein CASSRERRTDTQYF.

The chain couples TRBV28 to TRBJ2-7; 9 nucleotides align to TRBD1. The trim removed 6 bases at V and 3 bases at J, leaving 6 bases unmatched. CDR3 size: 14 residues. CDR1 is MDHEN, CDR2 SYDVKM, per germline. The CDR3 here is CASRGGQGLYEQYF. The CDR3 DNA is TGTGCCAGCAGGGGGGGACAGGGCCTCTACGAGCAGTACTTC.

The chain employs TRBV27 and TRBJ2-7; 7 bases map to TRBD2. The CDR3 runs to 15 residues. Per germline, CDR1 MNHEY and CDR2 SMNVEV (reference sequence). After removal of 0 bases from V and 6 bases from J, the junction contained 8 bases not matched to a gene. The CDR3 loop reads CASSLSNTLAAEQYF. In nucleotides, the CDR3 is TGTGCCAGCAGTTTATCGAATACCCTAGCGGCCGAGCAGTACTTC.

Concerning this clone itself: This sample also contains other DNA sequences that code for the same CDR3. The chain is built from TRBV30 and TRBJ2-2; D is unresolved. Per the germline V gene, CDR1 is GTSNPN and CDR2 is SVGIG (reference sequence). CDR3 length: 11 residues. V lost 1 base, J lost 5 bases, and 2 bases lay in between. CDR3 amino acids: CAWSGTGELFF. For the CDR3, the DNA is TGTGCCTGGAGTGGAACCGGGGAGCTGTTTTTT.

V and J are TRBV29-1 and TRBJ1-1, with no clear D. This CDR3 is 12 amino acids long. Trimming left V 4 bases short and J 2 bases short, with 8 bases between. CDR1 is SQVTM and CDR2 is ANQGSEA in the germline V gene. In DNA form, the CDR3 reads TGCAGCGTTGCTTGGGGAAACACTGAAGCTTTCTTT. It translates to CSVAWGNTEAFF.

The V call is TRBV7-2, the J call TRBJ2-5, with TRBD2 matching 8 bases. V shed 1 base and J 5 bases; nucleotides not matched to a gene: 3. Germline V gives CDR1 SGHTA, CDR2 FQGNSA. CDR3 size: 14 residues. The CDR3 protein is CASSLDAGGETQYF. The CDR3 nucleotides are TGTGCCAGCAGCTTAGATGCGGGAGGCGAGACCCAGTACTTC.

The rearrangement uses TRBV9 and TRBJ1-3; the D gene is possibly TRBD1 (5 bases). With 3 bases removed from V and 1 base from J, the gap between germline ends came to 14 bases. This CDR3 has 16 amino acids. The germline CDR1 and CDR2 sequences are SGDLS and YYNGEE. The DNA for the CDR3 is TGTGCCAGCAGCGAAAGGGGCCTGAGGTCTGGAAACACCATATATTTT. Translation gives CASSERGLRSGNTIYF. Supplemented by reference TRBV9 and TRBJ1-3, the full variable domain reads DSGVTQTPKHLITATGQRVTLRCSPRSGDLSVYWYQQSLDQGLQFLIQYYNGEERAKGNILERFSAQQFPDLHSELNLSSLELGDSALYFCASSERGLRSGNTIYFGEGSWLTVV.

The chain has TRBV7-3 and TRBJ1-5; 7 nucleotides align to TRBD1. Trimming at V came to 4 bases and at J to 2 bases, leaving 5 bases not matched to a gene. The CDR3 length is 15 residues. Germline CDR1 is SGHTA and CDR2 is FQGTGA. Written as DNA, the CDR3 is TGTGCCAGCAGCTCTGGACAGGCTGGCAATCAGCCCCAGCATTTT. Translation: CASSSGQAGNQPQHF.

Notes on this clone: One end of the junction fails to match germline, which may point to a read error. The chain is built from TRBV7-7 and TRBJ2-1; 8 nucleotides agree with TRBD2. The CDR3 is 15 residues long. The germline gives CDR1 SSHAT, CDR2 FNYEAQ (reference sequence). In DNA, the CDR3 is TGTGCTAGCAGCTTAGGCGGGGGGTCCTACAATGAGCAGTTCTTC. Protein sequence: CASSLGGGSYNEQFF. Full variable domain (remainder filled in from reference TRBV7-7 and TRBJ2-1): GAGVSQSPRYKVTKRGQDVTLRCDPISSHATLYWYQQALGQGPEFLTYFNYEAQPDKSGLPSDRFSAERPEGSISTLTIQRTEQRDSAMYRCASSLGGGSYNEQFFGPGTRLTVL.

This chain uses TRBV7-6 with TRBJ2-3; 7 bases align to TRBD2. With 5 bases clipped from V and 5 bases from J, the junction kept 16 bases outside the gene matches. The CDR3 has 17 amino acids. Germline V gives CDR1 SGHVS, CDR2 FNYEAQ. The CDR3 bases are TGTGCCAGCAGCCTTCGAGGGGAGGGAATAAGAGGAGATACGCAGTATTTT. Amino acid sequence: CASSLRGEGIRGDTQYF.

This clone is a singleton in its sample. The gene calls are TRBV28 and TRBJ2-5, with 12 bases that match TRBD2. This CDR3 is built from 16 residues. The V segment lost 6 bases and the J segment 1 base; nucleotides outside the gene matches: 6. CDR1 and CDR2 (germline): MDHEN, SYDVKM. DNA of the CDR3: TGTGCCAGCAGCCGCGGACTAGCGGGGCTCCAAGAGACCCAGTACTTC. Amino acid sequence: CASSRGLAGLQETQYF.

The chain couples TRBV10-2 to TRBJ2-7; 7 nucleotides match TRBD1. V was pared by 3 bases and J by 6 bases, with 8 bases of the junction left unmatched. There are 14 residues in the CDR3. Germline V gene sequence: CDR1 WSHSY, CDR2 SAAADI. DNA for the CDR3: TGCGCCAGCAGTGATGCCCAGGGGGTGGGCGAGCAGTACTTC. It yields the protein CASSDAQGVGEQYF.

J is TRBJ2-7 and V is TRBV2; TRBD2 is a possible D gene (5 bases). Trimming left V 8 bases short and J 2 bases short, with 10 bases between. The germline gives CDR1 SNHLY, CDR2 FYNNEI. CDR3 length: 12 residues. CDR3 bases: TGTGCCAGCGAAGCGGCGACCTACGAGCAGTACTTC. It specifies CASEAATYEQYF.

V and J are TRBV7-3 and TRBJ2-6, with a weak D call TRBD1 (5 bases). With 0 bases removed from V and 3 bases from J, the gap between germline ends came to 15 bases. CDR3 length: 18 amino acids. Germline values: CDR1 SGHTA, CDR2 FQGTGA. The CDR3, as DNA: TGTGCCAGCAGCTTAACCCCCCAGGTAGGGGTTGGGGCCAACGTCCTGACTTTC. Protein product: CASSLTPQVGVGANVLTF.

A note on this clone: A much larger clonotype is one base distant, so this may be a read error. Other DNA variants within this sample encode the same CDR3. The chain is built from TRBV30 and TRBJ2-5; TRBD2 matches at 13 bases. The germline V gene encodes CDR1 GTSNPN and CDR2 SVGIG (reference sequence). Trimming took 5 bases from V and 3 from J; bases not matched to a gene: 6. The CDR3 spans 15 residues. The CDR3 loop reads CAWVTGLAGEETQYF. The CDR3 nucleotides read TGTGCCTGGGTTACAGGACTAGCGGGAGAAGAGACCCAGTACTTC.

This clone has only a few counts. V gene TRBV11-3 combines with J gene TRBJ2-5, with a possible D match to TRBD1 (8 bases). Germline V lookup: CDR1 SGHNT, CDR2 YENEEA. V was trimmed by 1 base and J by 2 bases, leaving 14 bases between them. This CDR3 spans 16 amino acids. The CDR3 loop reads CASSLGGGTGQETQYF. For the CDR3, the DNA is TGTGCCAGCAGCTTAGGGGGAGGGACAGGACAAGAGACCCAGTACTTC.

J is TRBJ2-3 and V is TRBV10-1; D gene unclear. This CDR3 has 14 residues. Trimming removed 6 bases from V and 2 bases from J, with 12 bases in between. From germline, CDR1 is WNHNN and CDR2 SYGVQD (reference sequence). The CDR3 protein is CASSPLIPTDTQYF. The CDR3 DNA is TGCGCCAGCAGCCCACTGATTCCCACAGATACGCAGTATTTT.

The chain has TRBV7-9 and TRBJ1-1; the D gene is possibly TRBD1 (5 bases). CDR3 length equals 13 residues. Germline V gene data show CDR1 as SEHNR and CDR2 as FQNEAQ (reference sequence). Trimming shortened V by 5 bases and J by 4 bases, and 11 bases separated the two germline ends. The CDR3 region is CASSPGSGTEAFF. In DNA form, the CDR3 reads TGTGCCAGCAGCCCAGGGTCGGGCACTGAAGCTTTCTTT.

The chain recombines TRBV7-6 with TRBJ2-5; 7 nucleotides match TRBD1. Trimming cost V 5 bases and J 5 bases; bases outside gene matches: 14. CDR3 length: 16 amino acids. Germline lookup yields CDR1 SGHVS and CDR2 FNYEAQ. This CDR3 is CASSPTPAGGRETQYF. The CDR3 DNA reads TGTGCCAGCAGCCCTACCCCGGCAGGGGGAAGGGAGACCCAGTACTTC. Drawing the rest from reference TRBV7-6 and TRBJ2-5, the complete variable domain is GAGVSQSPRYKVTKRGQDVALRCDPISGHVSLYWYRQALGQGPEFLTYFNYEAQQDKSGLPNDRFSAERPEGSISTLTIQRTEQRDSAMYRCASSPTPAGGRETQYFGPGTRLLVL.